The rows below give T cell receptor beta chains drawn from one sample of a study of radiotherapy plus CTLA-4 blockade in lung cancer. The repertoire was sequenced with immunoSEQ multiplex PCR; TCRdb's copy has only in-frame clones and lacks some. The sample holds roughly 75,000 clones, under 90% seen once. The material was peripheral blood, obtained from a patient treated with radiotherapy plus ipilimumab. Source of these receptors: a human donor with non-small cell lung cancer who had stable disease on radiotherapy plus ipilimumab. The CDR3 runs from the conserved cysteine through the conserved F or W. D genes are given only for firm matches. The size field is filled for only some rows; it gives once, few, many or a size class.

size | J | D | V | CDR3 | DNA
- | TRBJ2-7 | - | TRBV28 | CASRPGSSYEQYF | TGTGCGAGCAGACCGGGAAGCTCCTACGAGCAGTACTTC
- | TRBJ1-1 | TRBD1 | TRBV2 | CASSSGTGGTEAFF | TGTGCCAGCAGCTCCGGGACAGGGGGCACTGAAGCTTTCTTT
- | TRBJ2-7 | - | TRBV18 | CASSMDSLGYEQYF | TGTGCCAGCTCAATGGACTCCTTGGGCTACGAGCAGTACTTC
- | TRBJ1-4 | - | TRBV7-2 | CASSPGEKLFF | TGTGCCAGCAGCCCCGGGGAAAAACTGTTTTTT
- | TRBJ1-1 | - | TRBV6-4 | CASRGRMNTEAFF | TGTGCCAGCAGGGGACGGATGAACACTGAAGCTTTCTTT
once | TRBJ2-7 | TRBD1 | TRBV7-2 | CASSLEGTRQGDEQYF | TGTGCCAGCAGCTTAGAAGGGACGCGACAGGGTGACGAGCAGTACTTC
once | TRBJ2-3 | - | TRBV6-1 | CASSEQWTDTQYF | TGTGCCAGCAGTGAACAATGGACAGATACGCAGTATTTT
- | TRBJ2-1 | TRBD2 | TRBV5-1 | CASSLSGGLAGGIGEQFF | TGCGCCAGCAGCCTCTCAGGTGGACTAGCGGGGGGAATAGGTGAGCAGTTCTTC
- | TRBJ2-7 | TRBD2 | TRBV28 | CASSLISSGRAYEQYF | TGTGCCAGCAGTTTAATATCTAGCGGGAGGGCCTACGAGCAGTACTTC
- | TRBJ2-5 | - | TRBV7-3 | CASSLTQGRTETQYF | TGTGCCAGCAGCTTAACACAGGGAAGGACAGAGACCCAGTACTTC
- | TRBJ1-4 | - | TRBV18 | CASSLSQGTSNEKLFF | TGTGCCAGCTCACTTTCCCAAGGGACCTCCAATGAAAAACTGTTTTTT
- | TRBJ1-2 | - | TRBV5-6 | CASSLGPDGYTF | TGTGCCAGCAGCTTAGGTCCGGATGGCTACACCTTC
once | TRBJ1-2 | - | TRBV7-9 | CASSLVGREGYGYTF | TGTGCCAGCAGCTTAGTGGGCAGGGAGGGCTATGGCTACACCTTC
- | TRBJ2-2 | - | TRBV10-1 | CASSNELRTGELFF | TGCGCCAGCAGTAACGAGCTTCGGACCGGGGAGCTGTTTTTT
- | TRBJ2-4 | - | TRBV5-1 | CASSPPADNKNIQYF | TGCGCCAGCAGCCCCCCGGCGGACAACAAAAACATTCAGTACTTC
- | TRBJ1-2 | - | TRBV15 | CATSRDTGLLGYTF | TGTGCCACCAGCAGAGATACAGGGCTATTAGGCTACACCTTC
- | TRBJ2-4 | TRBD1 | TRBV5-8 | CASHRTGTKNIQYF | TGTGCCAGCCATAGGACAGGAACCAAAAACATTCAGTACTTC
- | TRBJ1-2 | - | TRBV6-1 | CASSSGLIGYTF | TGTGCCAGCAGTTCTGGCCTCATCGGCTACACCTTC
- | TRBJ1-2 | - | TRBV7-6 | CASSLDGSGGYTF | TGTGCCAGCAGCTTAGATGGTTCTGGTGGCTACACCTTC
- | TRBJ2-1 | TRBD2 | TRBV27 | CASRKRGTYNEQFF | TGTGCCAGCCGGAAGCGGGGGACCTACAATGAGCAGTTCTTC
- | TRBJ1-2 | TRBD1 | TRBV18 | CASSRDRDTYGYTF | TGTGCCAGCTCTCGGGACAGGGACACCTATGGCTACACCTTC
- | TRBJ1-2 | - | TRBV19 | CASSNRRATNYGYTF | TGTGCCAGTAGTAATCGGAGGGCGACCAACTATGGCTACACCTTC
- | TRBJ1-6 | - | TRBV28 | CASTGLGYNSPLHF | TGTGCCAGCACTGGCCTGGGGTATAATTCACCCCTCCACTTT
- | TRBJ1-5 | - | TRBV19 | CASQLGNQPQHF | TGTGCCAGCCAACTAGGAAATCAGCCCCAGCATTTT
- | TRBJ2-2 | TRBD2 | TRBV28 | CASSFPRSGGTRGTGELFF | TGTGCCAGCAGTTTCCCGAGGAGCGGGGGGACCAGAGGCACCGGGGAGCTGTTTTTT
- | TRBJ1-5 | - | TRBV18 | CASSLGRQSSNQPQHF | TGTGCCAGCTCTCTTGGAAGACAGAGTAGCAATCAGCCCCAGCATTTT
- | TRBJ2-7 | TRBD2 | TRBV15 | CATSRVAGSREQYF | TGTGCCACCAGCCGGGTAGCGGGATCTCGGGAGCAGTACTTC
- | TRBJ2-1 | - | TRBV7-9 | CASSLGRGRREQFF | TGTGCCAGCAGCTTAGGGAGAGGTAGGCGTGAGCAGTTCTTC